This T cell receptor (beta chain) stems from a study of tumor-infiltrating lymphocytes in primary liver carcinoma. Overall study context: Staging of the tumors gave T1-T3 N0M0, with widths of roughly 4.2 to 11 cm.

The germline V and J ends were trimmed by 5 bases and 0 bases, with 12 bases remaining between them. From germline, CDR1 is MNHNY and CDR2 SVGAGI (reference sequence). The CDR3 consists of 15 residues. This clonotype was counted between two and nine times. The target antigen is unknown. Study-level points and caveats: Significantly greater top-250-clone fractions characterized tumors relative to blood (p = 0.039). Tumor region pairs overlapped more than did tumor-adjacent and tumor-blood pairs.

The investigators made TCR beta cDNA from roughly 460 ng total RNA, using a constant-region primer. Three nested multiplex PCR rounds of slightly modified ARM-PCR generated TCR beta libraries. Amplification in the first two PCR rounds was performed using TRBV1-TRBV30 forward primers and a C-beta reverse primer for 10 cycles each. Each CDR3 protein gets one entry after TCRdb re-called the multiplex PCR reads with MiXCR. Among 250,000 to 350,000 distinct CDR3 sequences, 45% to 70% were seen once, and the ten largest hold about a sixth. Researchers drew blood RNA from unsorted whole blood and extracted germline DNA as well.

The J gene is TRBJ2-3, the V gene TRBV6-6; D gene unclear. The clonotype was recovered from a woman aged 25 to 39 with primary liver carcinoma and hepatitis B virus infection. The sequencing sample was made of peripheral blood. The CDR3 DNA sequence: TGTGCCAGCAGTCAGGACCCGACTAGCACAGATACGCAGTATTTT. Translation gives CASSQDPTSTDTQYF.